The rows below give T cell receptor beta chains drawn from one sample of a study of blood T cell repertoires in COVID-19. This table comes from immunoSEQ multiplex PCR, and its TCRdb copy is limited to in-frame clones, with some not included. The sample comprises some 65,000 clones, about 92% of which are singletons, and around 0.47% rests with the top ten. Sequenced material: peripheral blood. These receptors all come from a man in his forties or fifties with COVID-19, enrolled during active disease. Each CDR3 is given with its conserved first and last residue. Fields, in order: CDR3 length, clone size, J gene, D gene, V gene, CDR3 protein, CDR3 DNA. A D gene is named only where the DNA matches it firmly. The size entry is marked missing in some rows and otherwise reads once, few, many or a size class.

length: 16
size: .
J: TRBJ1-1
D: .
V: TRBV19
CDR3: CASSDRASAGPTEAFF
DNA: TGTGCCAGTAGTGACCGGGCATCCGCGGGGCCCACTGAAGCTTTCTTT

length: 15
size: .
J: TRBJ1-5
D: .
V: TRBV9
CDR3: CASSVSGQGYQPQHF
DNA: TGTGCCAGCAGCGTCTCAGGGCAGGGTTATCAGCCCCAGCATTTT

length: 16
size: .
J: TRBJ2-5
D: .
V: TRBV2
CDR3: CASSEGNRVGQETQYF
DNA: TGTGCCAGCAGTGAAGGTAACAGGGTGGGACAAGAGACCCAGTACTTC

length: 12
size: .
J: TRBJ1-2
D: .
V: TRBV19
CDR3: CASSIDGGSYTF
DNA: TGTGCCAGTAGTATAGATGGGGGGAGCTACACCTTC

length: 14
size: .
J: TRBJ1-4
D: .
V: TRBV4-1
CDR3: CASSQLATNEKLFF
DNA: TGCGCCAGCAGCCAACTCGCAACTAATGAAAAACTGTTTTTT

length: 14
size: once
J: TRBJ2-2
D: TRBD2
V: TRBV19
CDR3: CAVRGGGGTGELFF
DNA: TGTGCCGTCCGGGGCGGGGGAGGCACCGGGGAGCTGTTTTTT

length: 13
size: few
J: TRBJ1-2
D: .
V: TRBV7-9
CDR3: CASSSGEDYGYTF
DNA: TGTGCCAGCAGCTCAGGGGAAGACTATGGCTACACCTTC

length: 14
size: .
J: TRBJ1-2
D: .
V: TRBV6-5
CDR3: CASRQSGGNYGYTF
DNA: TGTGCCAGCAGGCAATCGGGGGGAAACTATGGCTACACCTTC

length: 15
size: .
J: TRBJ1-3
D: .
V: TRBV2
CDR3: CASSDQRFSGNTIYF
DNA: TGTGCCAGCAGTGACCAGCGGTTCTCTGGAAACACCATATATTTT

length: 18
size: .
J: TRBJ2-3
D: .
V: TRBV10-1
CDR3: CASSESPRWGDSTDTQYF
DNA: TGCGCCAGCAGTGAGAGTCCTAGATGGGGAGATAGCACAGATACGCAGTATTTT

length: 15
size: .
J: TRBJ2-1
D: TRBD2
V: TRBV6-5
CDR3: CASSLSGRGYNEQFF
DNA: TGTGCCAGCAGTCTCAGCGGGAGAGGGTACAATGAGCAGTTCTTC

length: 13
size: .
J: TRBJ1-1
D: TRBD1
V: TRBV2
CDR3: CASKGQPNTEAFF
DNA: TGTGCCAGCAAGGGACAGCCGAACACTGAAGCTTTCTTT

length: 16
size: .
J: TRBJ1-1
D: .
V: TRBV9
CDR3: CASSPTPGILNTEAFF
DNA: TGTGCCAGCAGCCCAACCCCAGGAATTCTAAACACTGAAGCTTTCTTT

length: 12
size: .
J: TRBJ2-1
D: .
V: TRBV7-9
CDR3: CASSFMYNEQFF
DNA: TGTGCCAGCAGCTTCATGTACAATGAGCAGTTCTTC

length: 15
size: .
J: TRBJ1-1
D: TRBD1
V: TRBV5-4
CDR3: CASSLGLTGGTEAFF
DNA: TGTGCCAGCAGCTTGGGTCTGACAGGGGGTACTGAAGCTTTCTTT

length: 15
size: .
J: TRBJ2-1
D: .
V: TRBV5-1
CDR3: CASSLAGSENNEQFF
DNA: TGCGCCAGCAGCTTGGCAGGGTCCGAGAACAATGAGCAGTTCTTC

length: 11
size: .
J: TRBJ2-7
D: TRBD1
V: TRBV20-1
CDR3: CSATQGGEQYF
DNA: TGCAGTGCTACACAGGGGGGCGAGCAGTACTTC

length: 16
size: .
J: TRBJ1-2
D: .
V: TRBV7-2
CDR3: CASSLALPGGNYGYTF
DNA: TGTGCCAGCAGCTTAGCGCTCCCAGGAGGTAACTATGGCTACACCTTC

length: 12
size: .
J: TRBJ1-2
D: .
V: TRBV30
CDR3: CAWSGGLYGYTF
DNA: TGTGCCTGGAGCGGAGGGCTCTATGGCTACACCTTC

length: 14
size: few
J: TRBJ2-2
D: .
V: TRBV11-3
CDR3: CASSFGGPTGELFF
DNA: TGTGCCAGCAGCTTTGGGGGCCCGACCGGGGAGCTGTTTTTT

length: 14
size: .
J: TRBJ1-5
D: TRBD1
V: TRBV15
CDR3: CATSRVRGQGPTDF
DNA: TGTGCCACCAGCAGAGTAAGAGGACAGGGGCCTACGGATTTT

length: 14
size: .
J: TRBJ2-5
D: TRBD1
V: TRBV7-2
CDR3: CASSWDRRKETQYF
DNA: TGTGCCAGCAGCTGGGACAGGCGAAAAGAGACCCAGTACTTC

length: 14
size: .
J: TRBJ2-3
D: .
V: TRBV5-1
CDR3: CASSLVSGTDTQYF
DNA: TGCGCCAGCAGCTTGGTGTCAGGGACAGATACGCAGTATTTT

length: 12
size: .
J: TRBJ2-7
D: .
V: TRBV12-3/TRBV12-4
CDR3: CASSRGPYEQYF
DNA: TGTGCCAGCAGTAGGGGCCCTTACGAGCAGTACTTC

length: 15
size: .
J: TRBJ2-3
D: .
V: TRBV11-3
CDR3: CASSLDGGNADTQYF
DNA: TGTGCCAGCAGCTTAGATGGCGGGAATGCAGATACGCAGTATTTT

length: 17
size: .
J: TRBJ1-2
D: .
V: TRBV30
CDR3: CAWSSGPPQGANYGYTF
DNA: TGTGCCTGGAGTTCCGGTCCACCACAGGGCGCGAACTATGGCTACACCTTC

length: 18
size: .
J: TRBJ2-2
D: TRBD1
V: TRBV7-9
CDR3: CASSSRPGTGGFTGELFF
DNA: TGTGCCAGCAGCTCCAGGCCGGGGACAGGGGGATTCACCGGGGAGCTGTTTTTT

length: 11
size: .
J: TRBJ2-5
D: .
V: TRBV20-1
CDR3: CSARPLETQYF
DNA: TGCAGTGCTAGACCCTTAGAGACCCAGTACTTC

length: 15
size: once
J: TRBJ1-5
D: .
V: TRBV6-5
CDR3: CASRRTRGENQPQHF
DNA: TGTGCCAGCAGGCGGACCCGGGGAGAGAATCAGCCCCAGCATTTT